The 20 T cell receptor beta chains below were found in one sample sequenced in a study of CD8+CD57+ T cells in acquired aplastic anemia. Profiling of TCR beta VDJ combinations and CDR3 sequences used genomic DNA as template. TCRdb reanalysed the reads using MiXCR and keeps one entry per CDR3 protein. The sample includes some 200,000 distinct CDR3 sequences, less than 60% seen only once; the top ten take approximately 9.4%. Those patients picked for sequencing had displayed CD8+CD57+ cell expansion on flow cytometry. Sequencing was done on a sample of sorted CD4+, CD8+, or CD8+CD57+ T cells (not recorded which) from PBMCs. These receptors all stem from a human donor with aplastic anemia.

This clonotype was picked up many times. The rearrangement joins TRBV4-1 to TRBJ2-3, with D possibly TRBD1 on 5 matching bases. The CDR3 has 12 residues. Germline CDR1 reads MGHRA; CDR2 reads YSYEKL. Trimming shortened V by 4 bases and J by 10 bases, and 12 bases separated the two germline ends. DNA for the CDR3: TGCGCCAGCAGCCTAACAGGTGAAGCGCAGTATTTT. It is translated as CASSLTGEAQYF.

This clonotype was picked up a small number of times. CDR3 sequence: CASSPPGITDTQYF. DNA for the CDR3: TGTGCCAGCTCACCACCGGGGATCACAGATACGCAGTATTTT. This sequence joins TRBV18 and TRBJ2-3; D unresolved. This CDR3 contains 14 residues. V lost 0 bases, J lost 2 bases, and 6 bases lay in between. Germline CDR1 is KGHSH and CDR2 is LQKENI.

There are a few counts of this clonotype. The chain has TRBV6-5 and TRBJ1-2, with 7 bases lining up with TRBD1. Germline trimming cut 3 bases from V and 7 bases from J; bases unmatched to any gene: 11. CDR3 size: 15 residues. Per germline, CDR1 MNHEY and CDR2 SVGAGI. Here the CDR3 reads CASSYEGTDILGYTF. CDR3 in DNA: TGTGCCAGCAGTTATGAGGGGACAGATATCCTTGGCTACACCTTC.

There are a few counts of this clonotype. With a much larger clone just one base away, this may be a read error. The V call is TRBV9, the J call TRBJ2-1; the match to TRBD2 covers 9 bases. The V and J ends lost 2 bases and 8 bases, in that order; junction bases with no gene match: 8. CDR1 and CDR2 from the germline V gene are SGDLS and YYNGEE. The CDR3 extends over 15 amino acids. The DNA of the CDR3 is TGTGCCAGCAGCGTCGGCGGGAGGGCCGGGTATGAGCAGTTCTTC. Translated, it gives CASSVGGRAGYEQFF.

This clonotype has more than one count but fewer than ten. V is TRBV10-3 and J is TRBJ1-2, with D unresolved. Trimming took off 4 bases at V and 0 bases at J, with 30 bases between the two ends. The CDR3 is 21 residues long. Germline CDR1 ENHRY, CDR2 SYGVKD. Here the CDR3 DNA reads TGTGCCATCAGTGTCCCTTTTAGAGTGGCTATATTCTTATGTGCTAACTATGGCTACACCTTC. Encoded protein: CAISVPFRVAIFLCANYGYTF.

Concerning this clonotype itself: This CDR3 fails to terminate in the conserved phenylalanine or tryptophan, so it likely reflects a read error. The V call is TRBV20-1, the J call TRBJ1-6; D not resolved. V lost 3 bases and J lost 6, with 15 bases in between. Germline V lookup: CDR1 DFQATT, CDR2 SNEGSKA (reference sequence). CDR3 length equals 15 residues. CDR3 residues: CSASGQARRNSPLHL. CDR3 coding DNA: TGCAGTGCTAGTGGCCAGGCGCGCCGTAATTCACCCCTCCACCTT.

This clonotype appeared a few times. This chain uses TRBV5-1 with TRBJ2-3; TRBD2 matches at 7 bases. The V gene's germline CDR1 is SGHRS and CDR2 YFSETQ. This CDR3 region has 12 residues. J gave up 12 bases and V 3 bases, and 7 bases lay outside the gene matches. Written as DNA, the CDR3 is TGCGCCAGCAGCTCCGGGGGGACCCCACAGTATTTT. Translation: CASSSGGTPQYF.

The gene calls are TRBV14 and TRBJ2-7; D gene unclear. This CDR3 contains 13 residues. Trimming took 4 bases from V and 6 from J, leaving 13 bases between them. CDR1 and CDR2 (germline): SGHDN, FVKESK. The DNA of the CDR3 is TGTGCCAGCAGCCCCGGCCACCCTTCCGAGCAGTACTTC. Protein: CASSPGHPSEQYF.

With respect to this clonotype: A much larger clone differs from this one at a single base, so this may be a read error. The rearrangement joins TRBV7-2 to TRBJ2-3; 8 bases agree with TRBD2. The germline V gene encodes CDR1 SGHTA and CDR2 FQGNSA. V dropped 5 bases and J dropped 15; count of bases not matched to a gene: 7. The CDR3 is 11 amino acids. In nucleotides, the CDR3 is TGTGCCAGCAGCCCCGGGGGGGCGGGTTATTTT. It yields the protein CASSPGGAGYF.

This clonotype was seen many times. The J gene is TRBJ2-7, the V gene TRBV6-1, with 9 bases that match TRBD2. Germline-derived CDR1 and CDR2 are MNHNS and SASEGT. CDR3 length: 17 residues. With 2 bases clipped from V and 7 bases from J, the junction kept 15 bases outside the gene matches. The CDR3 sequence is CASSESRTSARVEEQYF. CDR3 in DNA: TGTGCCAGCAGTGAATCTCGGACTAGCGCGAGGGTGGAAGAGCAGTACTTC.

Points on this clonotype: This may be a read error, as it is one base from a much larger clone. Given the absence of the conserved phenylalanine or tryptophan at the CDR3 end, a read error is likely. The chain links TRBV5-1 to TRBJ1-1, with 9 bases matching TRBD1. In germline, CDR1 is SGHRS, CDR2 YFSETQ. This CDR3 spans 15 amino acids. V gave up 4 bases and J gave up 1 base; unmatched junction bases: 5. The CDR3 protein is CASSDPTGGNTEAFL. In nucleotides, the CDR3 is TGCGCCAGCAGCGACCCGACAGGGGGGAACACTGAAGCTTTCCTT.

The gene calls are TRBV19 and TRBJ1-5; TRBD1 is a possible D gene (6 bases). The CDR3 spans 14 residues. The germline CDR1 and CDR2 sequences are LNHDA and SQIVND (reference sequence). Trimming stripped 4 bases from V and 2 bases from J, with 9 bases between. The CDR3 sequence: CASSNREGNQPQHF. DNA for the CDR3: TGTGCCAGTAGTAACAGGGAAGGCAATCAGCCCCAGCATTTT.

The genes are TRBV10-3 and TRBJ1-6; 7 bases line up with TRBD1. Trimming took 9 bases from V and 9 from J; bases not matched to a gene: 11. CDR3 length: 14 amino acids. Germline lookup yields CDR1 ENHRY and CDR2 SYGVKD. The CDR3 DNA reads as TGTGCCATGCCTGGGACAGCCTGGGGTTCACCCCTCCACTTT. This gives the protein CAMPGTAWGSPLHF.

V is TRBV24-1 and J is TRBJ2-7, with D uncertain. The CDR3 has 13 amino acids. Germline loops: CDR1 KGHDR, CDR2 SFDVKD. The V and J ends lost 0 bases and 9 bases respectively, with 11 bases between them. CDR3 in amino acids: CATSDLEATRQYF. CDR3 in DNA: TGTGCCACCAGTGATTTGGAGGCTACGAGGCAGTACTTC.

The sample holds one count of this clonotype. A read error may be the cause here, since a much bigger clone is one base away. Here the CDR3 omits its conserved ending phenylalanine or tryptophan, so a read error is the likely source. In DNA form, the CDR3 reads TGTGCCAGCAGTTTCGGCGAGTCCTACAATGAGCAGTTCTGC. Protein sequence: CASSFGESYNEQFC. V and J are TRBV12-3 or TRBV12-4 and TRBJ2-1; unclear D gene. Trimming left V 3 bases short and J 1 base short, with 7 bases between. The CDR3 runs to 14 residues.

In its sample, this clonotype was seen once. The J gene is TRBJ2-7, the V gene TRBV15; 8 positions agree with TRBD1. V lost 3 bases to trimming and J lost 5 bases; unmatched junction nucleotides: 12. The CDR3 contains 16 residues. Germline CDR1 reads LNHNV; CDR2 reads YYDKDF (reference sequence). The CDR3 sequence is CATSRVTGDRSHEQYF. The CDR3 region has the DNA TGTGCCACCAGCAGGGTGACAGGGGATAGATCCCACGAGCAGTACTTC.

In this sample, this clonotype turned up many times. J is TRBJ1-1 and V is TRBV20-1, with a weak D call TRBD1 (5 bases). Between the trimmed V and J ends, which lost 6 bases and 4 bases, there was a span of 18 bases. This CDR3 is built from 14 residues. Germline CDR1 is DFQATT and CDR2 is SNEGSKA (reference sequence). The CDR3 nucleotides are TGCAGTGCACAGGTGGGGGGACTGTTCACTGAAGCTTTCTTT. This translates into CSAQVGGLFTEAFF.

V is TRBV10-1 and J is TRBJ1-1; perhaps TRBD1 as D (5 bases). The CDR3 covers 15 residues. Trimming pared 5 bases from V and 3 bases from J, leaving 16 bases between. From germline, CDR1 is WNHNN and CDR2 SYGVQD (reference sequence). In nucleotides, the CDR3 is TGCGCCAGCAGTTTATGTCCGGGACCGGACACTGAAGCTTTCTTT. Translation gives CASSLCPGPDTEAFF.

This clonotype was picked up many times. V gene TRBV20-1 combines with J gene TRBJ1-5; D ambiguous. Germline assignment: CDR1 DFQATT and CDR2 SNEGSKA (reference sequence). CDR3 length: 12 amino acids. Between the trimmed V and J ends, which lost 6 bases and 9 bases, there was a span of 15 bases. This chain's CDR3 is CSARSLDGPQHF. In DNA form, the CDR3 reads TGCAGTGCCCGGTCCCTTGACGGGCCCCAGCATTTT.

This clonotype has at least ten counts. The genes are TRBV20-1 and TRBJ2-3; no firm D call. V lost 4 bases and J lost 0, with 8 bases in between. CDR3 length: 13 residues. Germline V gene sequence: CDR1 DFQATT, CDR2 SNEGSKA (reference sequence). CDR3: CSATPISTDTQYF. CDR3 nucleotide sequence: TGCAGTGCTACCCCAATCAGCACAGATACGCAGTATTTT.